The clone carrying this T cell receptor beta chain occurred many times. The data originate from a study of regulatory T cells in long-lasting Graves disease. Study-wide context: Newly diagnosed Graves' patients had under 3 months of antithyroid drugs.

Relying on iRepertoire HTBI primers and Arm-PCR of CDR3 regions, the team built TCR beta libraries. TCRdb analysed the multiplex PCR reads with MiXCR anew, one entry per CDR3 protein. The sample lists almost 450,000 distinct CDR3 sequences; approximately 16% were seen once. Germline lookup yields CDR1 MNHEY and CDR2 SMNVEV (reference sequence). The CDR3 sequence is 14 residues long. The V gene end was trimmed by 0 bases and the J gene end by 4 bases; junction bases not matched to a gene: 2. The sample's time point: newly diagnosed GD, antithyroid drugs for less than 3 months. The TCR library was made from RNA extracted from PBMCs. Separately, the same data were catalogued under a study of T cells in Graves' hyperthyroidism and ophthalmopathy.

The V gene is TRBV27, the J gene TRBJ2-7; TRBD1 agrees at 8 bases. The clonotype comes from a woman in her thirties with Graves disease. Source: peripheral blood mononuclear cells (PBMCs), taken at new diagnosis, from a patient treated with antithyroid drugs. The CDR3 loop is CASSLSDREYEQYF. Here the CDR3 DNA reads TGTGCCAGCAGTTTATCGGACAGGGAGTACGAGCAGTACTTC.